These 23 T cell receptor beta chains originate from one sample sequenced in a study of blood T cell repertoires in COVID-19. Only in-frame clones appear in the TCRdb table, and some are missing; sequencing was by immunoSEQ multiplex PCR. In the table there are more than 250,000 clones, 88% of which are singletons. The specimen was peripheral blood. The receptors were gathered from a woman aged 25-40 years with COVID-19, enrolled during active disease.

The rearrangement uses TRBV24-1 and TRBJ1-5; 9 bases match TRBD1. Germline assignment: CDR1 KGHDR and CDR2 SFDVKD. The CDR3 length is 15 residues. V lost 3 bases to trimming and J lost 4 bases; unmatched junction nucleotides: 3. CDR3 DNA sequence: TGTGCCACCAGTGATCCGACAGGGGGAAATCAGCCCCAGCATTTT. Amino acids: CATSDPTGGNQPQHF.

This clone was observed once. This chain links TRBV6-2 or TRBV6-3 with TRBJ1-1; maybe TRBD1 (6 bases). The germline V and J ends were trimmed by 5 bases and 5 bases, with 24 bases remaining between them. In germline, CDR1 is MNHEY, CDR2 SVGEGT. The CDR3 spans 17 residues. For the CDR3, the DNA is TGTGCCAGCAGTAAATATACAGGGCGAGAGTTCGGTACTGAAGCTTTCTTT. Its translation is CASSKYTGREFGTEAFF.

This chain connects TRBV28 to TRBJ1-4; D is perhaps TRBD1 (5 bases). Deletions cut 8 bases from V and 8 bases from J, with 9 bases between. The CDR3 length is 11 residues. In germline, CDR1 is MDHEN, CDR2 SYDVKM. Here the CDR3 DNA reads TGTGCCAGCGGGGGGGTGGAAAAACTGTTTTTT. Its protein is CASGGVEKLFF.

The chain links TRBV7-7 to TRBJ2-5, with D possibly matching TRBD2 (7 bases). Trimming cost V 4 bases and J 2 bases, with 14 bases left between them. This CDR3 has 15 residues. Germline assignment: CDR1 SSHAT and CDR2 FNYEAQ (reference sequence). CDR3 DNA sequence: TGTGCCAGCAGCTCTGGGGGGGGCTCTCAAGAGACCCAGTACTTC. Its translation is CASSSGGGSQETQYF.

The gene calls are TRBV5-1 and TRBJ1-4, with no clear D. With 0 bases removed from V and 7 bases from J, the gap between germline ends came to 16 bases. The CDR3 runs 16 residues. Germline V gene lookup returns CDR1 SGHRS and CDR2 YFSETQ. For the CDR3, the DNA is TGCGCCAGCAGCTTGGACCCCGCAGGACGGGGTGAAAAACTGTTTTTT. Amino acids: CASSLDPAGRGEKLFF.

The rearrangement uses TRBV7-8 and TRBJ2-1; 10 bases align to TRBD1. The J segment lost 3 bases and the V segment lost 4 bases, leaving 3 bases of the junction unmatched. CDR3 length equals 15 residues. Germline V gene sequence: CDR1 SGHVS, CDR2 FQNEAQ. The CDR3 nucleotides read TGTGCCAGCAGCTCCGGGACAGGGGTCTACAATGAGCAGTTCTTC. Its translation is CASSSGTGVYNEQFF.

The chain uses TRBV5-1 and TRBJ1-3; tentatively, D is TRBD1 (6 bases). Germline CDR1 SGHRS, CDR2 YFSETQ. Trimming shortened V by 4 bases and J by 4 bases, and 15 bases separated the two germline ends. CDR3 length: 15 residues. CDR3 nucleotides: TGCGCCAGCAGCCAAGGCACAGGGTCCGGAAACACCATATATTTT. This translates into CASSQGTGSGNTIYF.

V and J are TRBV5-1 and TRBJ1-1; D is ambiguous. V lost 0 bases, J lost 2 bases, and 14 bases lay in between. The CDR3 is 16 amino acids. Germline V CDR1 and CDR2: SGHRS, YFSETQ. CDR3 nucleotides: TGCGCCAGCAGCTTGGGGTTTTACGGGGTCAACACTGAAGCTTTCTTT. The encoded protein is CASSLGFYGVNTEAFF.

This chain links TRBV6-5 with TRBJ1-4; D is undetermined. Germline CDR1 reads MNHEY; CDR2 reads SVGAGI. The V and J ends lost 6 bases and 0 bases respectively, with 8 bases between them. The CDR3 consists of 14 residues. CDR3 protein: CASSWQATNEKLFF. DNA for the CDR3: TGTGCCAGCAGCTGGCAAGCAACTAATGAAAAACTGTTTTTT.

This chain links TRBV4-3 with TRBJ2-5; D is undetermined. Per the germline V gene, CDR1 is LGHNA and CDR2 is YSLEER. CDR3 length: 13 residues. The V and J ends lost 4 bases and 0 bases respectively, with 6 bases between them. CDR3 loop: CASSPNHQETQYF. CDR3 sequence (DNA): TGCGCCAGCAGCCCTAATCACCAAGAGACCCAGTACTTC.

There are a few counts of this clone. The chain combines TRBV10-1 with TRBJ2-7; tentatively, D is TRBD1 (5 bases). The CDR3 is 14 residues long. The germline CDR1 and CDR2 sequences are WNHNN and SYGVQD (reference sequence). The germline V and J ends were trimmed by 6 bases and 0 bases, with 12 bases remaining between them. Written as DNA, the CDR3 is TGCGCCAGCAGCGGACATAACGTCTCCTACGAGCAGTACGTC. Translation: CASSGHNVSYEQYV.

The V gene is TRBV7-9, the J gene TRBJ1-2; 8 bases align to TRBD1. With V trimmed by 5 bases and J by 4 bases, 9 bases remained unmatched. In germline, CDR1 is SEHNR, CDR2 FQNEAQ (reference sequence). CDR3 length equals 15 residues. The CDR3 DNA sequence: TGTGCCAGCAGCCTAATGACAGGGGAGGGCTATGGCTACACCTTC. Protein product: CASSLMTGEGYGYTF.

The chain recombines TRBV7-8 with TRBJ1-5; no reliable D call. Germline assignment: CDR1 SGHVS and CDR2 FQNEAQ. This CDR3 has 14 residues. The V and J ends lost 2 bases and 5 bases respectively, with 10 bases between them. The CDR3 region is CASSLSGSDQPQHF. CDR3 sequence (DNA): TGTGCCAGCAGCTTATCCGGGTCGGATCAGCCCCAGCATTTT.

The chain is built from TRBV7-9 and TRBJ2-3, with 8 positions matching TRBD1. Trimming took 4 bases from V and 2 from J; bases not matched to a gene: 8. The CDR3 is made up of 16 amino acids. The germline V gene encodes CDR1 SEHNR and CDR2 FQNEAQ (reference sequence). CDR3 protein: CASSSRTGPSTDTQYF. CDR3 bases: TGTGCCAGCAGCTCCAGGACAGGGCCCTCCACAGATACGCAGTATTTT.

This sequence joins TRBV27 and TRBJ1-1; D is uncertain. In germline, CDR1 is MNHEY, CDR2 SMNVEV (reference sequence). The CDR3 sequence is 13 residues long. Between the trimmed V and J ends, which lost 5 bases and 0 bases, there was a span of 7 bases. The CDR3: CASSGGMNTEAFF. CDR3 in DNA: TGTGCCAGCAGTGGAGGAATGAACACTGAAGCTTTCTTT.

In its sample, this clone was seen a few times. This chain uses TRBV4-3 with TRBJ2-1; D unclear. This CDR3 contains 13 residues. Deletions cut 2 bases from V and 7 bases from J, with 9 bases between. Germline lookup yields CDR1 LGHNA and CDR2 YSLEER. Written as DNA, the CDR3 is TGCGCCAGCAGCCAATCGCCAGCGAATGAGCAGTTCTTC. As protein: CASSQSPANEQFF.

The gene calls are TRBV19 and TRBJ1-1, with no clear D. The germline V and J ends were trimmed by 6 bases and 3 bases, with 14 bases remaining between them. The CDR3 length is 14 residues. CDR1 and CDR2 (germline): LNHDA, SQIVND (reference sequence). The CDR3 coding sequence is TGTGCCAGTAGCCCTGGAAGCGGCTACACTGAAGCTTTCTTT. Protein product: CASSPGSGYTEAFF. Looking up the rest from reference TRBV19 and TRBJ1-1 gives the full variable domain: DGGITQSPKYLFRKEGQNVTLSCEQNLNHDAMYWYRQDPGQGLRLIYYSQIVNDFQKGDIAEGYSVSREKKESFPLTVTSAQKNPTAFYLCASSPGSGYTEAFFGQGTRLTVV.

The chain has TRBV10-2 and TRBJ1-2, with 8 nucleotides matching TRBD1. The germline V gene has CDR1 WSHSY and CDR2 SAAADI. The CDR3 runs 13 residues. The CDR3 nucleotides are TGCGCGACAGCACCCAGGGGGCCGAGTGGCTACACCTTC. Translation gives CATAPRGPSGYTF.

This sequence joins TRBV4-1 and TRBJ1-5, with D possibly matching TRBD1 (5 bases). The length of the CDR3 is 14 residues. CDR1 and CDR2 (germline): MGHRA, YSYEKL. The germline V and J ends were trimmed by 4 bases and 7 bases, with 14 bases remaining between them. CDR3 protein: CASSRDFLGQPQHF. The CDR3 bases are TGCGCCAGCAGCCGGGACTTTTTAGGGCAGCCCCAGCATTTT.

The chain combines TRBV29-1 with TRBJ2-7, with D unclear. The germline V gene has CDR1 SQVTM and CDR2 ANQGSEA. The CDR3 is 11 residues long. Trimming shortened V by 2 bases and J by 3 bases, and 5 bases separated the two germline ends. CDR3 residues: CSVELGYEQYF. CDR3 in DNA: TGCAGCGTTGAACTCGGCTACGAGCAGTACTTC.

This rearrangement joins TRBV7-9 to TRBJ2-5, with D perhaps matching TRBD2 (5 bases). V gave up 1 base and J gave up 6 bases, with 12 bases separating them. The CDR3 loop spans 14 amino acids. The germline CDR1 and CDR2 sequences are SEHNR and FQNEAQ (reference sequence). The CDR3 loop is CASSLGLPGKTQYF. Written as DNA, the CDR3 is TGTGCCAGCAGCTTAGGACTCCCGGGGAAGACCCAGTACTTC.

CDR3 protein: CASSLGENQPQHF. CDR3 in DNA: TGTGCCAGCAGCTTGGGCGAGAATCAGCCCCAGCATTTT. The J gene is TRBJ1-5, the V gene TRBV7-9; D not certain. Germline V lookup: CDR1 SEHNR, CDR2 FQNEAQ (reference sequence). CDR3 length: 13 residues. Trimming took 3 bases from V and 4 from J, leaving 7 bases between them.

CDR3 residues: CASRPSGGTEAFF. CDR3 DNA sequence: TGTGCCAGTAGACCTTCAGGGGGCACTGAAGCTTTCTTT. The chain recombines TRBV19 with TRBJ1-1; 7 bases are a match to TRBD1. CDR1 is LNHDA and CDR2 is SQIVND in the germline V gene (reference sequence). Trimming removed 6 bases from V and 4 bases from J; junction bases left unmatched: 5. The CDR3 covers 13 residues.